This TCR beta chain was recovered during a study of metastatic and nonmetastatic thyroid tumors. In the study overall: Malignant thyroid and benign thyroid patients provided blood and tumor or nodule tissue whose repertoires were compared. The study's findings and limits: It was reported that TCR beta diversity was significantly higher in malignant thyroid tumors than benign nodules, in blood and tumor.

As handled by the study authors: The distant-metastasis classifier for papillary thyroid cancer was built from CDR3 differences across clinicopathological groups. TCRdb re-analyzed the PCR reads using MiXCR. The V and J calls and clone size are TCRdb's, not the authors'. This table holds some 24,000 clones, 20% to 25% found once. The sample holds many counts of this clone. Its target is unknown. The CDR3 has 13 amino acids. In germline, CDR1 is SGHTA, CDR2 FQGTGA. The ends were cut back, 6 bases at V and 7 bases at J, with 12 bases in the middle. No patient had received any treatment before thyroid surgery.

J is TRBJ2-2 and V is TRBV7-3; possible D gene TRBD1, 6 bases. This receptor was identified in a male donor with papillary thyroid cancer or a benign thyroid nodule (not recorded which). Some clones in this sample may be carry-over from other donors' samples. Specimen: blood. DNA of the CDR3: TGTGCCAGCAGACTAACAGGGAGCGGGGAGCTGTTTTTT. Encoded protein: CASRLTGSGELFF.